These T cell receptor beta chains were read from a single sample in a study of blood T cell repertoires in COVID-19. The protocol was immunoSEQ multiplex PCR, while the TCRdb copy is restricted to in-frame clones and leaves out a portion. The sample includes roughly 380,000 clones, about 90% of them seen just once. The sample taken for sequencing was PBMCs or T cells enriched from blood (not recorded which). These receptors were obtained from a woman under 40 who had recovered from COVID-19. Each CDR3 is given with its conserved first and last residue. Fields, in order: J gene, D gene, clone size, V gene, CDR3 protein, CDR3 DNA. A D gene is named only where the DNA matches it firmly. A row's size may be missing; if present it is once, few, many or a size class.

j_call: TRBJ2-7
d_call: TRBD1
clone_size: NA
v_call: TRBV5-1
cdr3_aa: CASSLGGTGGEQYF
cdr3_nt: TGCGCCAGCAGCTTGGGGGGCACAGGGGGCGAGCAGTACTTC

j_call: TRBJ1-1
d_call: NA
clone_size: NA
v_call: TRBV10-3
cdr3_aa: CAIGETGNTEAFF
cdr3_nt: TGTGCCATCGGGGAGACGGGTAACACTGAAGCTTTCTTT

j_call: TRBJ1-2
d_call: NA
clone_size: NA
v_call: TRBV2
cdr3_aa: CASRMEVGDGYTF
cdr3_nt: TGTGCCAGCAGGATGGAAGTCGGAGATGGCTACACCTTC

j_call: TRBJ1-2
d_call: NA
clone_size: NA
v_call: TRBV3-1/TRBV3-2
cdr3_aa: CASSKPQEGDYGYTF
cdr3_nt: TGTGCCAGCAGCAAACCACAGGAGGGTGACTATGGCTACACCTTC

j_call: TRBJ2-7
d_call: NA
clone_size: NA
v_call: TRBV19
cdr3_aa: CASSIDGYEQYF
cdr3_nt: TGTGCCAGTAGTATAGACGGCTACGAGCAGTACTTC

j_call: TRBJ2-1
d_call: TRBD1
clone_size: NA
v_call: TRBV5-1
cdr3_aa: CASSFGQGMNNEQFF
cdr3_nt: TGCGCCAGCAGCTTCGGACAGGGGATGAACAATGAGCAGTTCTTC

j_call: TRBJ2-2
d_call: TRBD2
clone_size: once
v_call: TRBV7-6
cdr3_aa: CASRGQLAGGTGELFF
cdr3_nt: TGTGCCAGCAGAGGGCAACTAGCGGGAGGAACCGGGGAGCTGTTTTTT

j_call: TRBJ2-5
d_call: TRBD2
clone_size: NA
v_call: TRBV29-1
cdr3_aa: CTYAGLAGGPGETQYF
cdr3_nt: TGCACCTACGCTGGACTAGCGGGAGGGCCGGGAGAGACCCAGTACTTC

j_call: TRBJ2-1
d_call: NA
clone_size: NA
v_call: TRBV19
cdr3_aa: CASSISDNEQFF
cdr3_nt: TGTGCCAGTAGTATCTCGGACAATGAGCAGTTCTTC

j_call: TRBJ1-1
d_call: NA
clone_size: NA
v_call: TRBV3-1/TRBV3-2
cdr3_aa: CASSLMLRNTEAFF
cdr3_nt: TGTGCCAGCAGCCTCATGCTCAGGAACACTGAAGCTTTCTTT

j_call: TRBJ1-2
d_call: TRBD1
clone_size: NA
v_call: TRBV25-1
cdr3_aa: CASRGTEQVVYTF
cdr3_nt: TGTGCCAGCAGAGGGACAGAGCAAGTAGTCTACACCTTC

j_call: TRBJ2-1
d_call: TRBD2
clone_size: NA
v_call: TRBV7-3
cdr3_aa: CASSRGGAKNEQFF
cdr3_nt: TGTGCCAGCAGCCGCGGGGGGGCCAAGAATGAGCAGTTCTTC